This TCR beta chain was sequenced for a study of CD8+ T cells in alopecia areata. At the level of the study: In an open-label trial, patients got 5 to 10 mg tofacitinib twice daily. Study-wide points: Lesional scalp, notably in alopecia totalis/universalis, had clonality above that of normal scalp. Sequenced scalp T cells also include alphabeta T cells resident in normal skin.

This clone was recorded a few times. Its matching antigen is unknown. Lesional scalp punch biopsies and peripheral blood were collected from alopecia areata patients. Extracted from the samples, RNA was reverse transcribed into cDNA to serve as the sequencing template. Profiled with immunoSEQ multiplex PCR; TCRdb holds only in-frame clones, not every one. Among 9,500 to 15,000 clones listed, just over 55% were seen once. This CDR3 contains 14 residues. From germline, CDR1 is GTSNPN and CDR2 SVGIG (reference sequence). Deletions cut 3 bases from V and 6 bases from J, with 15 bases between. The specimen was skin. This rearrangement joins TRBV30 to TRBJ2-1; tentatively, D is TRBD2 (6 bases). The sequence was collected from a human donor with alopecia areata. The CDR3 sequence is CAWSATRTGNEQFF. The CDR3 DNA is TGTGCCTGGAGCGCGACTAGGACGGGCAATGAGCAGTTCTTC. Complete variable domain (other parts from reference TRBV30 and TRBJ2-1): SQTIHQWPATLVQPVGSPLSLECTVEGTSNPNLYWYRQAAGRGLQLLFYSVGIGQISSEVPQNLSASRPQDRQFILSSKKLLLSDSGFYLCAWSATRTGNEQFFGPGTRLTVL.